This T cell receptor beta chain was found in a study of OX40 agonist ivuxolimab in advanced cancers. The V and J ends lost 1 base and 7 bases respectively, with 8 bases between them. The CDR3 is 13 amino acids. CDR1 is SGHDT, CDR2 YYEEEE, per germline. Using immunoSEQ multiplex PCR, the repertoire was profiled, and TCRdb retains in-frame clones only, with some absent. In the table there are some 9,500 clones, 89% of which are singletons. Specimen: CD4+ or CD8+ T cells sorted from blood, collected in a trial of the OX40 agonist ivuxolimab. The sequence came from an adult with an advanced solid tumor such as melanoma, head and neck, liver or kidney cancer. The chain employs TRBV5-6 and TRBJ1-4, with D possibly TRBD1 on 5 matching bases. CDR3 nucleotides: TGTGCCAGCAGCTTGTCAGGGAGTGAAAAACTGTTTTTT. The encoded protein is CASSLSGSEKLFF.